The 26 T cell receptor beta chains given below trace back to one sample, sequenced in a study of early T cells in non-severe SARS-CoV-2 infection (dated by TCRdb to the early 2020s). Library preparation employed 5' RACE. The reads were generated on a NextSeq 500. TCRdb trimmed the raw reads at Q25, called clones with MiXCR and kept productive beta chains. Every CDR3 protein is listed once, alongside the most common genes and DNA of its rows. Recorded for this sample are 45,000 to 60,000 distinct CDR3 sequences; about 8% of them occurred a single time. Of the sample, 3% to 4% is held by the ten largest clones. The specimen sequenced was whole blood. Receptors were obtained from an adult who was a healthcare worker with PCR-confirmed SARS-CoV-2 infection or an uninfected control (not recorded which).

This clonotype was counted a few times. This chain uses TRBV29-1 with TRBJ2-3; 9 bases align to TRBD1. The CDR3 loop spans 11 amino acids. J gave up 4 bases and V 8 bases, and 1 base lay outside the gene matches. Germline assignment: CDR1 SQVTM and CDR2 ANQGSEA. This CDR3 is CSWTGADTQYF. The CDR3, as DNA: TGCAGCTGGACAGGGGCAGATACGCAGTATTTT.

This clonotype was counted many times. The gene calls are TRBV12-3 or TRBV12-4 and TRBJ2-5, with 7 bases fitting TRBD2. The J segment lost 3 bases and the V segment lost 6 bases, leaving 10 bases of the junction unmatched. The CDR3 covers 15 residues. CDR3 amino acids: CASSRRLAKEETQYF. The CDR3, as DNA: TGTGCCAGCAGCCGTAGACTAGCAAAAGAAGAGACCCAGTACTTC.

In regard to this clonotype: A much more abundant neighbour one base away suggests this may be a read error. CDR3 DNA sequence: TGTGCCAGCAGCTTAGGACGGAAAGAAGCGGGAGAATCCTACAATGAGCAGTTCTTC. Residues: CASSLGRKEAGESYNEQFF. The chain joins TRBV11-2 to TRBJ2-1; 8 bases are a match to TRBD2. V was pared by 1 base and J by 1 base, with 12 bases of the junction left unmatched. The CDR3 covers 19 residues. Per the germline V gene, CDR1 is SGHAT and CDR2 is FQNNGV.

This clonotype was found a few times. The chain recombines TRBV18 with TRBJ2-3; D is possibly TRBD1 (6 bases). Germline V gene sequence: CDR1 KGHSH, CDR2 LQKENI. The ends were cut back, 3 bases at V and 1 base at J, with 14 bases in the middle. The length of the CDR3 is 16 residues. The CDR3: CASSPRTVGRTDTQYF. DNA of the CDR3: TGTGCCAGCTCACCGAGGACAGTGGGGCGCACAGATACGCAGTATTTT.

This clonotype has a handful of counts. The chain couples TRBV2 to TRBJ1-1; the match to TRBD1 covers 7 bases. The CDR3 runs 13 residues. The germline V gene has CDR1 SNHLY and CDR2 FYNNEI. The junction had 4 bases not matched to a gene; V was cut back by 5 bases and J by 4 bases. The CDR3: CASSSDRFTEAFF. The CDR3 DNA is TGTGCCAGCAGTTCGGACAGGTTCACTGAAGCTTTCTTT.

This clonotype has more than one count but fewer than ten. Germline is not matched at one junction end, which may reflect a read error. V gene TRBV4-2 combines with J gene TRBJ2-7, with no clear D. Germline assignment: CDR1 LGHNA and CDR2 YNFKEQ. CDR3 length equals 13 residues. The CDR3: CVSSLLSSYEQYF. As DNA, the CDR3 is TGTGTCAGCAGCCTCCTGAGCTCCTACGAGCAGTACTTC.

This rearrangement joins TRBV2 to TRBJ2-7; D uncertain. Trimming stripped 7 bases from V and 0 bases from J, with 13 bases between. CDR1 SNHLY and CDR2 FYNNEI come from the germline V gene. The CDR3 is 14 amino acids. The CDR3 is CASIVPESSYEQYF. Here the CDR3 DNA reads TGTGCCAGCATCGTCCCTGAGAGCTCCTACGAGCAGTACTTC.

This clonotype was observed many times. This chain joins TRBV19 and TRBJ2-3; D ambiguous. The V end was cut by 0 bases, the J end by 2 bases, with 9 bases between. Germline CDR1 and CDR2: LNHDA and SQIVND (reference sequence). This CDR3 has 15 residues. CDR3: CASSIDGGYTDTQYF. The CDR3 DNA reads TGTGCCAGTAGTATAGACGGCGGATACACAGATACGCAGTATTTT.

The chain combines TRBV7-2 with TRBJ2-7; TRBD2 is a possible D gene (6 bases). This CDR3 comprises 14 residues. Trimming took off 4 bases at V and 0 bases at J, with 10 bases between the two ends. Per the germline V gene, CDR1 is SGHTA and CDR2 is FQGNSA. The CDR3 DNA reads TGTGCCAGCAGCTCCGAGGGACTCTCCTACGAGCAGTACTTC. Translating gives CASSSEGLSYEQYF.

This clonotype was seen ten or more times. The V and J genes are TRBV14 and TRBJ2-4; D gene ambiguous. The V gene lost 3 bases and the J gene lost 12 bases, with 15 bases spanning the gap. CDR3 length: 13 residues. Germline assignment: CDR1 SGHDN and CDR2 FVKESK. The CDR3 sequence: CASSHTDGRSQYF. The CDR3 DNA is TGTGCCAGCAGCCATACCGACGGAAGGAGTCAGTACTTC. Filled out from reference TRBV14 and TRBJ2-4, the complete variable domain reads EAGVTQFPSHSVIEKGQTVTLRCDPISGHDNLYWYRRVMGKEIKFLLHFVKESKQDESGMPNNRFLAERTGGTYSTLKVQPAELEDSGVYFCASSHTDGRSQYFGAGTRLSVL.

The chain carries TRBV5-1 and TRBJ2-5, with 10 nucleotides matching TRBD1. The CDR3 runs to 15 residues. J lost 2 bases, V lost 3 bases, and 4 bases had no gene match. Germline assignment: CDR1 SGHRS and CDR2 YFSETQ. The DNA for the CDR3 is TGCGCCAGCAGCTCGGCGGACAGGGGGCAAGAGACCCAGTACTTC. Its protein is CASSSADRGQETQYF.

This clonotype was seen many times. The CDR3 loop is CSARDREGLYEQYF. The CDR3 coding sequence is TGCAGTGCTAGAGATAGGGAGGGGCTCTACGAGCAGTACTTC. The chain uses TRBV20-1 and TRBJ2-7; TRBD2 matches 7 bases. V lost 0 bases and J lost 3; bases outside the gene matches: 5. Germline CDR1 is DFQATT and CDR2 is SNEGSKA (reference sequence). The CDR3 covers 14 residues.

This clonotype has a handful of counts. The V call is TRBV7-9, the J call TRBJ2-5, with 7 positions matching TRBD2. The CDR3 runs 15 residues. V dropped 5 bases and J dropped 4; count of bases not matched to a gene: 10. Germline V CDR1 and CDR2: SEHNR, FQNEAQ (reference sequence). CDR3 sequence: CASSLRAAGVETQYF. CDR3 DNA: TGTGCCAGCAGCCTTCGAGCGGCGGGAGTAGAGACCCAGTACTTC.

The V and J genes are TRBV20-1 and TRBJ2-7; 10 bases match TRBD2. With 6 bases clipped from V and 2 bases from J, the junction kept 7 bases outside the gene matches. This CDR3 spans 14 amino acids. CDR1 is DFQATT, CDR2 SNEGSKA, per germline (reference sequence). In nucleotides, the CDR3 is TGCAGTGCGCCTCTAGCGGGAGACCCCTACGAGCAGTACTTC. Protein: CSAPLAGDPYEQYF.

The rearrangement uses TRBV7-9 and TRBJ1-1; D might be TRBD1 (6 bases). The CDR3 consists of 16 residues. Trimming removed 4 bases at V and 6 bases at J, with 21 bases between. Looked up from germline, CDR1 is SEHNR and CDR2 is FQNEAQ (reference sequence). CDR3 in amino acids: CASSSLQGGWSAEAFF. The DNA for the CDR3 is TGTGCCAGCAGCTCACTACAAGGGGGGTGGAGCGCTGAAGCTTTCTTT. Supplemented by reference TRBV7-9 and TRBJ1-1, the full variable domain reads DTGVSQNPRHKITKRGQNVTFRCDPISEHNRLYWYRQTLGQGPEFLTYFQNEAQLEKSRLLSDRFSAERPKGSFSTLEIQRTEQGDSAMYLCASSSLQGGWSAEAFFGQGTRLTVV.

The rearrangement joins TRBV27 to TRBJ2-7; tentative D call: TRBD2 (5 bases). The germline V and J ends were trimmed by 3 bases and 0 bases, with 9 bases remaining between them. CDR1 and CDR2 (germline): MNHEY, SMNVEV (reference sequence). There are 14 residues in the CDR3. This CDR3 is CASSFSGISYEQYF. DNA for the CDR3: TGTGCCAGCAGTTTCTCCGGGATCTCCTACGAGCAGTACTTC.

This clonotype came up many times. The V call is TRBV7-9, the J call TRBJ2-3, with D unclear. Germline assignment: CDR1 SEHNR and CDR2 FQNEAQ (reference sequence). This CDR3 has 12 residues. The V and J ends lost 3 bases and 3 bases respectively, with 4 bases between them. The DNA of the CDR3 is TGTGCCAGCAGCTTCTTAACAGATACGCAGTATTTT. Translating it yields CASSFLTDTQYF.

This clonotype was seen only a few times. This chain's CDR3 is CSADRRPGSYEQYF. As DNA, the CDR3 is TGCAGTGCGGATCGTCGACCCGGCTCCTACGAGCAGTACTTC. The chain is built from TRBV20-1 and TRBJ2-7; D is ambiguous. The CDR3 has 14 amino acids. Trimming took 6 bases from V and 0 from J, leaving 15 bases between them. Germline CDR1 and CDR2: DFQATT and SNEGSKA (reference sequence).

V usage is TRBV18 and J usage is TRBJ2-1, with D perhaps TRBD2 (7 bases). The CDR3 contains 17 residues. V was trimmed by 3 bases and J by 9 bases, leaving 24 bases between them. Germline CDR1 and CDR2: KGHSH and LQKENI. The CDR3 reads CASSPPLGGGGGIEQFF. CDR3 nucleotide sequence: TGTGCCAGCTCACCCCCCCTGGGCGGAGGGGGGGGGATTGAGCAGTTCTTC.

V gene TRBV18 combines with J gene TRBJ1-4; D is undetermined. The CDR3 loop spans 13 amino acids. The ends were cut back, 3 bases at V and 7 bases at J, with 9 bases in the middle. Germline V gene lookup returns CDR1 KGHSH and CDR2 LQKENI. CDR3 protein: CASSPSAGEKLFF. CDR3 nucleotide sequence: TGTGCCAGCTCACCTTCAGCGGGTGAAAAACTGTTTTTT.

In its sample, this clonotype was seen a few times. This chain links TRBV28 with TRBJ2-1; D is possibly TRBD1 (6 bases). Between the trimmed V and J ends, which lost 6 bases and 9 bases, there was a span of 15 bases. The germline CDR1 and CDR2 sequences are MDHEN and SYDVKM. The CDR3 extends over 13 amino acids. The CDR3 is CASSIQGTGEQFF. The CDR3, as DNA: TGTGCCAGCAGCATACAGGGAACTGGTGAGCAGTTCTTC.

This clonotype has a count of ten or more. The J gene is TRBJ1-2, the V gene TRBV24-1; 8 positions match TRBD1. This CDR3 is 14 amino acids long. Trimming removed 3 bases from V and 4 bases from J; junction bases left unmatched: 3. In germline, CDR1 is KGHDR, CDR2 SFDVKD. The CDR3 bases are TGTGCCACCAGTGATCAAACAGGGGGCTATGGCTACACCTTC. Its translation: CATSDQTGGYGYTF.

This clonotype was seen repeatedly, ten times or more. The chain uses TRBV27 and TRBJ1-4; maybe TRBD1 (5 bases). Germline-derived CDR1 and CDR2 are MNHEY and SMNVEV (reference sequence). The CDR3 length is 15 residues. Trimming cost V 4 bases and J 4 bases, with 13 bases left between them. The CDR3 loop is CASSWSGGGNEKLFF. CDR3 in DNA: TGTGCCAGCAGTTGGTCCGGGGGTGGTAATGAAAAACTGTTTTTT.

The table lists this clonotype with a few counts. The V gene is TRBV5-1, the J gene TRBJ2-3; D uncertain. In germline, CDR1 is SGHRS, CDR2 YFSETQ. This CDR3 is 11 amino acids long. The V and J ends lost 6 bases and 4 bases respectively, with 6 bases between them. The CDR3 DNA reads TGCGCCAGCAAAGAATCAGATACGCAGTATTTT. Translating gives CASKESDTQYF.

Many counts were recorded for this clonotype. The chain carries TRBV7-2 and TRBJ2-7; TRBD2 matches at 11 bases. The length of the CDR3 is 15 residues. CDR1 is SGHTA, CDR2 FQGNSA, per germline. V lost 6 bases, J lost 3 bases, and 7 bases stayed unmatched. For the CDR3, the DNA is TGTGCCAGCAGTCCCCTAGCGGGGGGTCACTACGAGCAGTACTTC. This gives the protein CASSPLAGGHYEQYF.

This chain uses TRBV29-1 with TRBJ2-5; unclear D gene. Deletions cut 4 bases from V and 3 bases from J, with 9 bases between. CDR3 length: 12 residues. Per germline, CDR1 SQVTM and CDR2 ANQGSEA. The CDR3 region has the DNA TGCAGCGTTGGGCAGGCCGAAGAGACCCAGTACTTC. This gives the protein CSVGQAEETQYF.